These 21 T cell receptor beta chains originate from one sample sequenced in a study of a mutant IDH1 vaccine in newly diagnosed glioma. Profiled with immunoSEQ multiplex PCR; TCRdb holds only in-frame clones, not every one. The table shows 68,000 or so clones, with around 82% occurring only once. These receptors have no identified antigens. Time point: week 35, safety follow-up. Vaccinated patients received 300 ug of mutant IDH1 20-mer peptide per dose, with topical imiquimod. Sequencing was performed on PBMCs, taken from a glioma patient whose treatment included an IDH1 peptide vaccine. The receptors were gathered from a man aged 18 to 29 with glioma.

The rearrangement joins TRBV18 to TRBJ2-7, with 7 bases identical to TRBD2. V lost 3 bases and J lost 3; bases outside the gene matches: 5. This CDR3 has 14 residues. Germline values: CDR1 KGHSH, CDR2 LQKENI. The CDR3 reads CASSPGGMLYEQYF. In DNA form, the CDR3 reads TGTGCCAGCTCACCGGGGGGGATGCTCTACGAGCAGTACTTC.

The chain joins TRBV19 to TRBJ1-1; no definite D call. Trimming took off 1 base at V and 1 base at J, with 7 bases between the two ends. The CDR3 sequence is 14 residues long. CDR1 and CDR2 from the germline V gene are LNHDA and SQIVND (reference sequence). CDR3 sequence reads: CASSIGATNTEAFF. In DNA, the CDR3 is TGTGCCAGTAGTATAGGGGCTACGAACACTGAAGCTTTCTTT.

The V call is TRBV4-3, the J call TRBJ2-7, with TRBD2 as a possible D gene (5 bases). The V end lost 0 bases, the J end lost 0 bases, and 9 bases lay between the germline ends. The length of the CDR3 is 15 residues. CDR1 and CDR2 from the germline V gene are LGHNA and YSLEER. CDR3 nucleotide sequence: TGCGCCAGCAGCCAAGACAGTGAGGGCTCCTACGAGCAGTACTTC. As protein: CASSQDSEGSYEQYF.

V usage is TRBV29-1 and J usage is TRBJ1-2; a weak D match, TRBD1 (5 bases). The CDR3 is 14 residues long. V was pared by 3 bases and J by 2 bases, with 13 bases between. Germline CDR1 is SQVTM and CDR2 is ANQGSEA. In nucleotides, the CDR3 is TGCAGCGTTGAGGGAGGCAGGGACAACTATGGCTACACCTTC. It is translated as CSVEGGRDNYGYTF. The full variable domain, rest sourced from reference TRBV29-1 and TRBJ1-2, is SAVISQKPSRDICQRGTSLTIQCQVDSQVTMMFWYRQQPGQSLTLIATANQGSEATYESGFVIDKFPISRPNLTFSTLTVSNMSPEDSSIYLCSVEGGRDNYGYTFGSGTRLTVV.

The rearrangement uses TRBV30 and TRBJ2-7; TRBD1 might be the D (5 bases). V dropped 4 bases and J dropped 5 bases, with 12 bases sitting between them. Germline V gives CDR1 GTSNPN, CDR2 SVGIG (reference sequence). The CDR3 consists of 12 residues. The CDR3 is CAWTGWSNEQYF. The DNA of the CDR3 is TGTGCCTGGACAGGGTGGTCGAACGAGCAGTACTTC.

The chain recombines TRBV28 with TRBJ2-2; 12 nucleotides agree with TRBD2. With V trimmed by 6 bases and J by 6 bases, 2 bases remained unmatched. The germline CDR1 and CDR2 sequences are MDHEN and SYDVKM. This CDR3 contains 14 residues. CDR3 sequence: CASRRLAGAGELFF. CDR3 DNA sequence: TGTGCCAGCAGGCGACTAGCGGGAGCCGGGGAGCTGTTTTTT.

The rearrangement uses TRBV19 and TRBJ2-7; D gene unclear. Per the germline V gene, CDR1 is LNHDA and CDR2 is SQIVND (reference sequence). The CDR3 is made up of 13 amino acids. V was clipped by 10 bases and J by 0 bases, with 13 bases between them. The CDR3 is CATLGPFSYEQYF. The CDR3 DNA reads as TGTGCCACCCTAGGCCCCTTCTCCTACGAGCAGTACTTC.

V is TRBV19 and J is TRBJ2-6; 8 bases match TRBD1. This CDR3 has 17 residues. CDR1 is LNHDA, CDR2 SQIVND, per germline (reference sequence). V was pared by 7 bases and J by 1 base, with 9 bases of the junction left unmatched. The CDR3, as DNA: TGTGCCAGTACAGGGGCAGGGGGCGGGTCTGGGGCCAACGTCCTGACTTTC. This sequence encodes CASTGAGGGSGANVLTF.

DNA of the CDR3: TGTGCCAGCAGTTCCGGGACTTACACAGATACGCAGTATTTT. It codes for CASSSGTYTDTQYF. The V call is TRBV6-6, the J call TRBJ2-3; TRBD2 might be the D (6 bases). V lost 4 bases and J lost 2, with 10 bases in between. The germline V gene encodes CDR1 MNHNY and CDR2 SVGAGI (reference sequence). This CDR3 has 14 residues.

The chain employs TRBV27 and TRBJ2-7; the D is unclear. CDR3 size: 14 residues. Germline loops: CDR1 MNHEY, CDR2 SMNVEV (reference sequence). The V end lost 2 bases, the J end lost 0 bases, and 8 bases lay between the germline ends. CDR3 sequence: CASSLVPGSYEQYF. The CDR3 region has the DNA TGTGCCAGCAGTTTAGTCCCAGGCTCCTACGAGCAGTACTTC.

This clone has only one observation. The chain carries TRBV7-8 and TRBJ1-5; D is unclear. The CDR3 runs 14 residues. The germline V and J ends were trimmed by 1 base and 4 bases, with 8 bases remaining between them. Germline CDR1 and CDR2: SGHVS and FQNEAQ. CDR3 residues: CASSLVPLNQPQHF. Written as DNA, the CDR3 is TGTGCCAGCAGCTTAGTGCCCCTGAATCAGCCCCAGCATTTT.

The chain is built from TRBV28 and TRBJ1-1; D call uncertain. This CDR3 is built from 13 residues. Germline assignment: CDR1 MDHEN and CDR2 SYDVKM. The V end was cut by 3 bases, the J end by 0 bases, with 5 bases between. CDR3 DNA: TGTGCCAGCAGTTTTCCCATGAACACTGAAGCTTTCTTT. It is translated as CASSFPMNTEAFF.

This chain uses TRBV27 with TRBJ1-2; D is uncertain. Looked up from germline, CDR1 is MNHEY and CDR2 is SMNVEV (reference sequence). The V and J ends lost 5 bases and 0 bases respectively, with 10 bases between them. The CDR3 covers 14 residues. This CDR3 is CASSKTVANYGYTF. CDR3 nucleotide sequence: TGTGCCAGCAGTAAAACAGTAGCTAACTATGGCTACACCTTC.

The rearrangement joins TRBV5-4 to TRBJ2-7; TRBD1 might be the D (5 bases). CDR3 size: 13 residues. The germline V gene has CDR1 SGHNT and CDR2 YYREEE (reference sequence). The germline V and J ends were trimmed by 2 bases and 4 bases, with 10 bases remaining between them. The CDR3 here is CASSLTGSYEQYF. The CDR3 DNA sequence: TGTGCCAGCAGCTTAACAGGTAGTTACGAGCAGTACTTC.

The gene calls are TRBV7-2 and TRBJ1-1; D is perhaps TRBD1 (5 bases). The CDR3 consists of 18 residues. V gave up 1 base and J gave up 1 base, with 19 bases separating them. Germline-derived CDR1 and CDR2 are SGHTA and FQGNSA. Here the CDR3 DNA reads TGTGCCAGCAGCTTAGACCGACGGTGGGGCTTGTGGAACACTGAAGCTTTCTTT. Translating gives CASSLDRRWGLWNTEAFF.

V and J are TRBV27 and TRBJ2-7; D gene uncertain. The CDR3 has 15 amino acids. V gave up 0 bases and J gave up 0 bases, with 9 bases separating them. In germline, CDR1 is MNHEY, CDR2 SMNVEV (reference sequence). CDR3 nucleotide sequence: TGTGCCAGCAGTTTATCAAAAAGTGCCTCCTACGAGCAGTACTTC. Translating it yields CASSLSKSASYEQYF.

The CDR3 DNA reads TGTGCCAGCAGCTTAGCGGGACGACTGAACACTGAAGCTTTCTTT. Translated: CASSLAGRLNTEAFF. The chain carries TRBV5-6 and TRBJ1-1, with D possibly being TRBD1 (5 bases). CDR1 and CDR2 from the germline V gene are SGHDT and YYEEEE. The CDR3 contains 15 residues. Trimming cost V 2 bases and J 0 bases, with 11 bases left between them.

The chain is built from TRBV5-8 and TRBJ1-2; D is undetermined. The CDR3 loop spans 14 amino acids. Trimming removed 0 bases at V and 4 bases at J, with 10 bases between. Germline CDR1 reads SGHTS; CDR2 reads YDEGEE. CDR3 loop: CASSLGRTSYGYTF. The CDR3 nucleotides are TGTGCCAGCAGCTTGGGACGGACCTCCTATGGCTACACCTTC.

This clone was seen a few times. The V gene is TRBV4-2, the J gene TRBJ1-1; no reliable D call. Germline V lookup: CDR1 LGHNA, CDR2 YNFKEQ. The ends were cut back, 0 bases at V and 7 bases at J, with 9 bases in the middle. This CDR3 spans 13 amino acids. The CDR3 nucleotides are TGTGCCAGCAGCCAAGATTCCGGGTTTGAAGCTTTCTTT. It codes for CASSQDSGFEAFF.

The V call is TRBV9, the J call TRBJ2-5; D gene unclear. The CDR3 totals 14 residues. The germline V gene encodes CDR1 SGDLS and CDR2 YYNGEE. V dropped 4 bases and J dropped 1 base, with 11 bases sitting between them. The CDR3 is CASSPEYFQETQYF. The CDR3 DNA reads TGTGCCAGCAGCCCTGAATACTTCCAAGAGACCCAGTACTTC.

This clone was seen a single time. The gene calls are TRBV5-1 and TRBJ1-1, with TRBD1 identical over 7 bases. This CDR3 has 17 amino acids. Germline values: CDR1 SGHRS, CDR2 YFSETQ. J gave up 1 base and V 3 bases, and 12 bases lay outside the gene matches. This CDR3 is CASSSTRGGAGNTEAFF. The CDR3, as DNA: TGCGCCAGCAGCTCCACCCGAGGGGGCGCGGGGAACACTGAAGCTTTCTTT.